The rows below give T cell receptor beta chains drawn from one sample of a study of T cell responses to AZD1222 COVID-19 vaccine. Assay: immunoSEQ multiplex PCR; the TCRdb copy retains only in-frame clones and omits some. The repertoire consists of 70,000 to 100,000 clones, with 90% to 95% occurring once and the leading ten covering roughly 3%. The sequenced sample was peripheral blood, obtained 28 days after the second AZD1222 dose. All receptors come from an adult who received the AZD1222 COVID-19 vaccine. Both conserved end residues are part of each CDR3. A D gene is named only where the DNA matches it firmly. Only some rows state a clone size, as once, few, many or a class for expanded clones.

d_call	cdr3_length	v_call	j_call	clone_size	cdr3_aa	cdr3_nt
TRBD1	13	TRBV12-3/TRBV12-4	TRBJ2-5	few	CASSPDRGETQYF	TGTGCCAGCAGTCCGGACAGGGGAGAGACCCAGTACTTC
TRBD1	16	TRBV2	TRBJ2-1	-	CAIVRDRGDSYNEQFF	TGTGCCATCGTCCGGGACAGGGGGGATTCCTACAATGAGCAGTTCTTC
-	16	TRBV7-9	TRBJ2-7	-	CASSLGAGLIRREQYF	TGTGCCAGCAGCTTAGGTGCAGGGCTAATAAGGCGCGAGCAGTACTTC
TRBD1	15	TRBV28	TRBJ1-4	-	CASSLGQGISEKLFF	TGTGCCAGCAGCCTCGGACAGGGGATTTCTGAAAAACTGTTTTTT
-	15	TRBV2	TRBJ1-2	-	CASSEEGSRYYGYTF	TGTGCCAGCAGTGAAGAAGGGTCTCGGTACTATGGCTACACCTTC
TRBD1	15	TRBV28	TRBJ1-3	-	CASSPTTGSGNTIYF	TGTGCCAGCAGTCCCACGACAGGGTCTGGAAACACCATATATTTT
-	13	TRBV6-1	TRBJ2-7	-	CASSEAGVRSKYF	TGTGCCAGCAGTGAAGCGGGGGTCCGAAGTAAGTACTTC
-	14	TRBV3-1/TRBV3-2	TRBJ2-5	once	CASSYLANQETQYF	TGTGCCAGCAGCTACCTAGCGAATCAAGAGACCCAGTACTTC
-	14	TRBV7-2	TRBJ1-1	-	CASSLSGPALEAFF	TGTGCCAGCAGCTTATCTGGTCCTGCCCTTGAAGCTTTCTTT
-	16	TRBV6-2/TRBV6-3	TRBJ1-1	-	CASSYREGRPVEEAFF	TGTGCCAGCAGTTACAGGGAGGGCCGCCCCGTAGAGGAAGCTTTCTTT